The text below deals with one T cell receptor (beta chain). This sample was included in a study of blood T cell repertoires in COVID-19. CDR3 length: 14 amino acids. The germline gives CDR1 MNHNS, CDR2 SASEGT. The V end was cut by 3 bases, the J end by 9 bases, with 12 bases between. Produced via immunoSEQ multiplex PCR; TCRdb's table is partial and in-frame only. The repertoire holds roughly 400,000 clones, around nine tenths seen once, with about 1.4% in the top ten. Participant ages covered roughly 18 to 90 years across 24 US areas. The chain uses TRBV6-1 and TRBJ1-6; no definite D call. The clonotype comes from a woman aged 18 to 35 who had been exposed to COVID-19. The sequencing input was PBMCs or T cells enriched from blood (not recorded which). The CDR3 sequence: CASSDAVSASPLHF. Written as DNA, the CDR3 is TGTGCCAGCAGTGACGCAGTCAGCGCTTCACCCCTCCACTTT.